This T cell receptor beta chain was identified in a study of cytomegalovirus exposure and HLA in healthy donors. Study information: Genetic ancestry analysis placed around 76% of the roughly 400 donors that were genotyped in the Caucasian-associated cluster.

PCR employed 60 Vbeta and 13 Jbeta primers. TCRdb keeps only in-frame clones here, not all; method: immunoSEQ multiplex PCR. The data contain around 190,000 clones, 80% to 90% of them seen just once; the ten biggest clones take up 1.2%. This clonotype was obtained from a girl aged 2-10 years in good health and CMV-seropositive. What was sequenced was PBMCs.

The DNA of the CDR3 is TGTGCCACCCCAGGGCGAGATAGCAATCAGCCCCAGCATTTT. Translation: CATPGRDSNQPQHF. The rearrangement links TRBV6-5 to TRBJ1-5, with D possibly matching TRBD1 (5 bases). Germline-derived CDR1 and CDR2 are MNHEY and SVGAGI. V was clipped by 10 bases and J by 0 bases, with 13 bases between them. The CDR3 sequence is 14 residues long.